This T cell receptor (beta chain) was recorded in a study of blood T cell repertoires in COVID-19. The overall study: Sites in the United States, Italy and Spain provided acute and convalescent COVID-19 samples. PBMCs, B-cell-depleted T cells, or T cells provided the cDNA or gDNA that made up the material.

Authors' processing steps: Amplified reference gene primers provided the basis for estimating nucleated cell counts. Libraries were prepared by immunoSEQ multiplex PCR; TCRdb keeps only in-frame clonotypes and omits some of them. The DNA gave D and trimming, while V, J and clone size come from that table. The profile shows some 250,000 clones, over 70% of them singletons. The sequenced sample was peripheral blood. This receptor was identified in a woman of 80 years or more with acute or convalescent COVID-19.

CDR3 coding DNA: TGCGCCAGCAGAAGCGGACTAGCGGTATACAATGAGCAGTTCTTC. This translates into CASRSGLAVYNEQFF. This chain links TRBV5-1 with TRBJ2-1; 10 bases are shared with TRBD2. Germline trimming cut 5 bases from V and 4 bases from J; bases unmatched to any gene: 6. Germline CDR1 reads SGHRS; CDR2 reads YFSETQ. This CDR3 contains 15 residues.